The T cell receptor beta chain under discussion was sequenced for a study of cytomegalovirus exposure and HLA in healthy donors. The primer mix had 60 Vbeta and 13 Jbeta primers. The table came from immunoSEQ multiplex PCR; TCRdb's copy has only in-frame clones and leaves some out. The sample carries fewer than 200,000 clones, 75% to 90% recorded once. A note on this clone: Its cognate antigen is unknown.

Notes on the study in general: Later examination showed HLA-associated TCR beta chains had greater clonal expansion than equally common others. Confirmation in vitro established that a few CMV-associated chains were specific for CMV antigens.

CDR3 length: 16 residues. CDR1 is MNHEY and CDR2 is SMNVEV in the germline V gene (reference sequence). Trimming shortened V by 5 bases and J by 2 bases, and 13 bases separated the two germline ends. Although they were nominally healthy when sampled, donors likely had unrecorded immune exposures. The specimen was PBMCs. The origin of this receptor is a male donor in good health and CMV-seronegative. This chain joins TRBV27 and TRBJ1-6; maybe TRBD1 (6 bases). The chain's CDR3 is CASSRTGMAYNSPLHF. CDR3 DNA sequence: TGTGCCAGCAGTCGAACAGGGATGGCCTATAATTCACCCCTCCACTTT.